This entry concerns a single T cell receptor beta chain. Its cognate antigen has yet to be identified. No base qualities exist here, and no much larger clone lies one base off it. The source of the sample is a study of beta chain features in type 1 diabetes (dated by TCRdb to the late 2010s). At the level of the whole study: Patients and healthy donors did not differ in mean age, gender distribution, total cell number or subset yield. Whereas all 28 donors provided naive and central memory subsets, regulatory and stem cell-like memory subsets were isolated from just 8 patients and about 8 healthy donors. The study compared the TCRB repertoires of sorted circulating CD4+ T cell subsets in recently diagnosed type 1 diabetes patients with those in matched healthy donors. A total of 85 million to 140 million sorted cells were examined across all samples, and the number of cells per subset was strongly correlated with RNA yield.

Each donor gave one peripheral blood draw, roughly 120 mL on average, collected into heparinised tubes. A BD FACSAria II and a panel including CD45RO, CCR7, CD25, CD127, CD95 and CD27 were used to sort naive, central memory, regulatory and stem cell-like memory CD4+ T cells. A purity above 95% was achieved for all sorted populations. PBMCs were separated immediately by Lymphoprep density gradient centrifugation and were stained directly, without being cultured. To minimize batch effects, samples were stained and sorted in pairs, one healthy donor with one patient per experiment. Overall study results and their limits: Because small numbers of individuals were included in the HLA sub-analyses, any influence of HLA type on TCRB rearrangement was left unresolved. Sequencing cDNA rather than genomic DNA could over-represent highly expressing activated cells, although activation and CD3 levels did not differ between groups. A moderate but significant shortening of TCRB CDR3 length was observed in type 1 diabetes patients in all four CD4+ subsets. Patients with type 1 diabetes made fewer insertions and deleted more nucleotides at VDJ recombination sites, implying thymic rearrangement abnormalities. Naive, central memory and regulatory TCRB repertoires appeared more similar among patients than among healthy donors. PCR may preferentially amplify shorter templates, but because patient and control samples were amplified and corrected together, any resulting skew would affect both groups equally.

The entire isolated RNA was reverse transcribed using the High Capacity cDNA Reverse Transcription Kit, and thus expressed TCRB transcripts were sequenced. Deep immunoSEQ sequencing was applied to naive, central memory and regulatory T cell samples, giving an average of about 3.8 million total reads per sample. Sorted cells were lysed in RLT buffer and RNA was extracted with DNase-treated RNeasy Micro or Mini kits, depending on cell number. To prevent cross-contamination, every cell subset was processed on its own, while patient and healthy donor samples were processed together. Using the immunoSEQ multiplex PCR, TCRB sequences were amplified from cDNA into 87-bp fragments spanning the CDR3 region. Sequencing of the amplicons was done on the Illumina HiSeq platform. On the study's bioinformatics: PCR bias was corrected computationally using synthetic template baselines, and reads within Hamming distance 2 were collapsed, with unmergeable singletons discarded. Reads were aligned to IMGT to assign V, D and J genes, CDR3 length, and insertions or deletions at six rearrangement sites. Clonotype counts were normalized to sorted cell number within each subset before computing true diversity and Gini coefficients with the tcR R package. Repertoire sharing was quantified using the overlap coefficient calculated on TCRB nucleotide sequences. TCRdb's version of the immuneACCESS table is confined to in-frame rearrangements and falls short of the full clone set. An unresolved V gene accounts for under half of the shortfall where checked; the remainder is of unknown origin. V, J and clone size derive from that table, while D and trimming were established from the DNA sequence. A total of some 250,000 clones appear in this sample, 25% to 35% of them only once. The ten most abundant clones make up 3.5% to 4% of the sample.

Taken from cysteine to phenylalanine, the CDR3 has 15 residues. Solely the CDR3 DNA is kept, with 45 bases framed from the first base. V sheds 1 base and J sheds 0 bases, leaving 5 bases between their ends. CDR1 and CDR2 are read off the germline V gene as SGHRS and YFSETQ. Recombination connected TRBV5-1 to TRBJ2-6, with the D gene uncertain. The receptor comes from a man younger than 40 in good health. The sequenced material came from central memory CD4+ T cells from blood. The nucleotide sequence reads TGCGCCAGCAGCTTGATGGCCTCTGGGGCCAACGTCCTGACTTTC. Its protein is CASSLMASGANVLTF.